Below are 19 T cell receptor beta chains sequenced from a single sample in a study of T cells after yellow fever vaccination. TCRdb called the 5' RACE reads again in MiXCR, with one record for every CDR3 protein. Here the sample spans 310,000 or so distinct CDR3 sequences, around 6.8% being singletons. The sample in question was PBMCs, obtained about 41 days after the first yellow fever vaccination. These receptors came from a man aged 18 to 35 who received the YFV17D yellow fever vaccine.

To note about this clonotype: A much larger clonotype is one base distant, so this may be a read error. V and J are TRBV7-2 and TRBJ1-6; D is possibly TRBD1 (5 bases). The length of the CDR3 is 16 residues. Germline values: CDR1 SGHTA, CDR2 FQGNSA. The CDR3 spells CASSPLAGQNNSLLHF. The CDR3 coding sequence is TGTGCCAGCAGTCCTCTCGCGGGGCAGAATAATTCACTCCTCCACTTT.

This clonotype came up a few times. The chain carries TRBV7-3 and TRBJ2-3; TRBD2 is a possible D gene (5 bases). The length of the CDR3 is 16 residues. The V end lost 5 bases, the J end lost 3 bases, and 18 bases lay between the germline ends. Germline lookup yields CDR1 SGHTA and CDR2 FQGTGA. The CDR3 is CASSPEVSRGTDTQYF. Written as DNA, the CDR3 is TGTGCCAGCAGCCCGGAAGTGAGCCGAGGGACAGATACGCAGTATTTT. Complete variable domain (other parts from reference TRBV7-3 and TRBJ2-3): GAGVSQTPSNKVTEKGKYVELRCDPISGHTALYWYRQSLGQGPEFLIYFQGTGAADDSGLPNDRFFAVRPEGSVSTLKIQRTERGDSAVYLCASSPEVSRGTDTQYFGPGTRLTVL.

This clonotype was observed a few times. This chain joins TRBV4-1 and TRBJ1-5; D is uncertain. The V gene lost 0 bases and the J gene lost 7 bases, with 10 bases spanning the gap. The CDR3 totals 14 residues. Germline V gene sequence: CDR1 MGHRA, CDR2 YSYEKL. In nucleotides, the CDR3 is TGCGCCAGCAGCCAAGATGGGGTTCTGCAGCCCCAGCATTTT. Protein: CASSQDGVLQPQHF.

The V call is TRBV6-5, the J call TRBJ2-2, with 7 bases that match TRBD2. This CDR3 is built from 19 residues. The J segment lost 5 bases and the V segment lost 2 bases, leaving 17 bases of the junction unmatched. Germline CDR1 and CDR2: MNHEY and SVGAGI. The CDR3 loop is CASSYRGGGLEFYTGELFF. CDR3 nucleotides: TGTGCCAGCAGTTACCGCGGGGGTGGACTTGAGTTCTATACCGGGGAGCTGTTTTTT.

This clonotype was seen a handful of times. CDR3 in DNA: TGTGCCAGCACCAGACAGGGGGTACCGAATGAGCAGTTCTTC. Encoded protein: CASTRQGVPNEQFF. The chain has TRBV7-9 and TRBJ2-1; 9 bases map to TRBD1. The CDR3 has 14 residues. Trimming took 7 bases from V and 7 from J; bases not matched to a gene: 8. Per the germline V gene, CDR1 is SEHNR and CDR2 is FQNEAQ (reference sequence).

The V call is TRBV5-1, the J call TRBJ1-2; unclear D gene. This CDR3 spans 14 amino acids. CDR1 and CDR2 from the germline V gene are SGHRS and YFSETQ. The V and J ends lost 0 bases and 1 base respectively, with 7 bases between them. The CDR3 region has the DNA TGCGCCAGCAGCTTGGCGGGGTTTAACTATGGCTACACCTTC. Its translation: CASSLAGFNYGYTF.

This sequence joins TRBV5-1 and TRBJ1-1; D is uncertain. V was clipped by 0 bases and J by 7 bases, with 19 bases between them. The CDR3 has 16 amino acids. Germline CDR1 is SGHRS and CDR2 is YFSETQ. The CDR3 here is CASSLAVGQAGIEAFF. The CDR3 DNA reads TGCGCCAGCAGCTTGGCAGTCGGGCAGGCCGGGATTGAAGCTTTCTTT.

CDR3 protein: CASTLDREDTEAFF. CDR3 sequence (DNA): TGTGCCAGCACCCTAGACAGGGAGGACACTGAAGCTTTCTTT. The V and J genes are TRBV28 and TRBJ1-1, with 7 bases matching TRBD1. V trimming: 7 bases; J trimming: 3 bases; junction bases outside the gene matches: 8. Per germline, CDR1 MDHEN and CDR2 SYDVKM. The length of the CDR3 is 14 residues. The full variable domain, in which reference TRBV28 and TRBJ1-1 provide the parts outside the CDR3, is DVKVTQSSRYLVKRTGEKVFLECVQDMDHENMFWYRQDPGLGLRLIYFSYDVKMKEKGDIPEGYSVSREKKERFSLILESASTNQTSMYLCASTLDREDTEAFFGQGTRLTVV.

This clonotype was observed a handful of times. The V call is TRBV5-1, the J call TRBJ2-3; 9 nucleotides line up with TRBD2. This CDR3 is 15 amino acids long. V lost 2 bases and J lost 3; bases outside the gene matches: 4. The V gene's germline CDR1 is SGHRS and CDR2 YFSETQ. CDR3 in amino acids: CASSLRLAVTDTQYF. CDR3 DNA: TGCGCCAGCAGCTTAAGACTAGCGGTTACAGATACGCAGTATTTT.

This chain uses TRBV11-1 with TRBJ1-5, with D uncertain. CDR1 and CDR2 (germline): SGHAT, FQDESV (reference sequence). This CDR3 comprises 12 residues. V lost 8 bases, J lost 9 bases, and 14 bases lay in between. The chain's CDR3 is CASGTRLGPQHF. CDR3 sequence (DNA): TGTGCCAGCGGCACCCGATTGGGGCCCCAGCATTTT. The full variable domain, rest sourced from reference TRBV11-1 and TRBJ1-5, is EAEVAQSPRYKITEKSQAVAFWCDPISGHATLYWYRQILGQGPELLVQFQDESVVDDSQLPKDRFSAERLKGVDSTLKIQPAELGDSAMYLCASGTRLGPQHFGDGTRLSIL.

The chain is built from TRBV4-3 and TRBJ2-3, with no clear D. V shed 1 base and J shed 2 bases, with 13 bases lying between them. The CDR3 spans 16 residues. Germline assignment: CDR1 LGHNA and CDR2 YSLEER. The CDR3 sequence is CASSQGVTPSTDTQYF. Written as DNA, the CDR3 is TGCGCCAGCAGCCAAGGTGTCACTCCTTCCACAGATACGCAGTATTTT.

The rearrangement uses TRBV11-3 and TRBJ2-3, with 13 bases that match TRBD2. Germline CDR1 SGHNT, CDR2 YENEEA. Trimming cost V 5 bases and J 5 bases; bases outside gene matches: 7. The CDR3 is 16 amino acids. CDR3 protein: CASSARTSGGGDTQYF. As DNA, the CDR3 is TGTGCCAGCAGCGCCAGGACTAGCGGGGGAGGAGATACGCAGTATTTT.

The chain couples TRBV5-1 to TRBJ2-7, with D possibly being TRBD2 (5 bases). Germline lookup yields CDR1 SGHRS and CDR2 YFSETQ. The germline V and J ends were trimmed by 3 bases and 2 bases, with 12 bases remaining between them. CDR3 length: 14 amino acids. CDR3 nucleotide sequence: TGCGCCAGCAGCTCGAGGGCCGCCGCCTACGAGCAGTACTTC. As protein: CASSSRAAAYEQYF.

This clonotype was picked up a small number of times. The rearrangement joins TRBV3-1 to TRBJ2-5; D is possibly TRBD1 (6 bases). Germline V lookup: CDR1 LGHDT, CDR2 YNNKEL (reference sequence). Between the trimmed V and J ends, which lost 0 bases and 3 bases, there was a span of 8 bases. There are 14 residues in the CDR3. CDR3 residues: CASSQESGEETQYF. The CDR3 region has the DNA TGTGCCAGCAGCCAAGAATCAGGGGAAGAGACCCAGTACTTC.

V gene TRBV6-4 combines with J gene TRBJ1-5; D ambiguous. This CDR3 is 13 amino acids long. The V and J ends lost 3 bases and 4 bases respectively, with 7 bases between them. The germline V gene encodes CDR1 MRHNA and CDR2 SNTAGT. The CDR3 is CASSERDNQPQHF. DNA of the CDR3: TGTGCCAGCAGTGAGAGGGATAATCAGCCCCAGCATTTT.

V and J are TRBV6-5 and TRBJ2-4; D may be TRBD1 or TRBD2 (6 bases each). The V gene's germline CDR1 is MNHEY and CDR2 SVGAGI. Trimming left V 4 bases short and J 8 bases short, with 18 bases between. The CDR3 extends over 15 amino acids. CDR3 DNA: TGTGCCAGCAGTTCGTCGGGGGCGCTATGGGACATTCAGTACTTC. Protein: CASSSSGALWDIQYF.

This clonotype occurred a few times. The CDR3: CASAGTSSFPETQYF. Written as DNA, the CDR3 is TGTGCCAGTGCCGGGACTAGCTCGTTTCCAGAGACCCAGTACTTC. The V gene is TRBV12-3 or TRBV12-4, the J gene TRBJ2-5; 9 nucleotides match TRBD2. The CDR3 has 15 amino acids. After removal of 9 bases from V and 4 bases from J, the junction contained 12 bases not matched to a gene.

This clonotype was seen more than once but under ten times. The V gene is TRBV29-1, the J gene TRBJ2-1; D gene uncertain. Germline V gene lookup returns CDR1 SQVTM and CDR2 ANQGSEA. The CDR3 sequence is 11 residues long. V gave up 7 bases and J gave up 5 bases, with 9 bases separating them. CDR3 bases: TGCAGCGCCGGACCCCACAATGAGCAGTTCTTC. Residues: CSAGPHNEQFF.

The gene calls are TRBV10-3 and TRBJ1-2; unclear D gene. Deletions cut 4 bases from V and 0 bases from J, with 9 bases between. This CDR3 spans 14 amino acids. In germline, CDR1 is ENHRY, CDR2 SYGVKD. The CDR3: CAISVKQSNYGYTF. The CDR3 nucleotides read TGTGCCATCAGTGTGAAACAGTCTAACTATGGCTACACCTTC.